This T cell receptor (beta chain) comes out of a study of radiation and T cells in renal cell carcinoma. Study-level information: Nephrectomy followed 15 Gy stereotactic body radiation by 4 weeks.

In regard to this clone: Its antigen is not known.

This CDR3 has 11 residues. Germline V gene sequence: CDR1 SGHTA, CDR2 FQGTGA. Deletions cut 5 bases from V and 7 bases from J, with 7 bases between. The data were produced by immunoSEQ multiplex PCR, yet TCRdb's version contains in-frame clones alone and is incomplete. The table lists roughly 120,000 clones, over 75% of them singletons. Overall study results and limits: Pretreatment tumor biopsies were lacking, so baseline clonotypes are unknown. In blood, top tumor clones expanded by 2 weeks, shrinking by 4.

The time point: blood 2 weeks post-SBRT. The treatment: 15 Gy SBRT to primary tumor, nephrectomy 4 weeks later. Radiation-treated patients gave blood at baseline, week 2 and week 4. The rearrangement links TRBV7-3 to TRBJ2-3; either TRBD1 or TRBD2 may supply D (5 bases each). The sequences come from blood, collected from a patient whose treatment included radiotherapy and nephrectomy. The sequence was collected from a woman aged 60-75 years with renal cell carcinoma. This CDR3 reads CASSEGHTQYF. The CDR3 region has the DNA TGTGCCAGCAGCGAGGGGCATACGCAGTATTTT.